The rows below give T cell receptor beta chains drawn from one sample of a study of cytomegalovirus exposure and HLA in healthy donors. Sequenced by immunoSEQ multiplex PCR; TCRdb stores in-frame clones only, minus some. The profile shows 100,000 to 150,000 clones, roughly four fifths of them singletons. Input material: PBMCs. Source of these receptors: an older woman in good health and CMV-seronegative. CDR3s include the opening cysteine and the closing phenylalanine or tryptophan. A D gene is named only where the DNA matches it firmly. Clone size is given for some rows only: seen once, a few or many times, or a class if the clone is expanded.

CDR3 protein	CDR3 DNA	clone size	V gene	J gene	D gene
CASSEGGRGASTDTQYF	TGTGCCAGCAGTGAAGGGGGGCGGGGGGCTAGCACAGATACGCAGTATTTT	-	TRBV2	TRBJ2-3	TRBD2
CASSAGQNYGYTF	TGTGCCAGTAGCGCTGGACAGAACTATGGCTACACCTTC	-	TRBV19	TRBJ1-2	-
CASSITSDTGELFF	TGTGCCAGCAGCATTACTAGCGACACCGGGGAGCTGTTTTTT	few	TRBV9	TRBJ2-2	TRBD2
CAISTGTGIFTEAFF	TGTGCCATCAGTACAGGGACAGGGATATTCACTGAAGCTTTCTTT	-	TRBV10-3	TRBJ1-1	TRBD1
CASSLIPSSQTQYF	TGTGCCAGCAGCTTAATTCCTAGCAGCCAGACCCAGTACTTC	-	TRBV7-6	TRBJ2-5	-
CASSLEGAEGYTF	TGTGCCAGCAGCTTAGAGGGGGCGGAGGGCTACACCTTC	-	TRBV7-6	TRBJ1-2	TRBD1
CASSFLLSIAGSSYEQYF	TGTGCCAGCAGTTTTCTCTTATCAATAGCGGGGAGCTCCTACGAGCAGTACTTC	-	TRBV28	TRBJ2-7	TRBD2
CASSDLRGLNYGYTF	TGTGCCAGCAGTGACTTAAGGGGGCTTAACTATGGCTACACCTTC	-	TRBV6-1	TRBJ1-2	TRBD1
CASSQEAGNYGYTF	TGTGCCAGCAGCCAGGAGGCGGGGAACTATGGCTACACCTTC	-	TRBV6-4	TRBJ1-2	-
CASTPRDRGSYNEQFF	TGTGCCAGTACCCCCCGGGATCGCGGGAGCTACAATGAGCAGTTCTTC	-	TRBV19	TRBJ2-1	TRBD2
CSSSSSGTGNQPQHF	TGTTCCAGCAGCTCGTCCGGGACAGGGAATCAGCCCCAGCATTTT	-	TRBV7-9	TRBJ1-5	TRBD1
CASTAGGAGNIQYF	TGTGCCAGCACCGCAGGGGGCGCCGGAAACATTCAGTACTTC	few	TRBV11-2	TRBJ2-4	TRBD1
CASSSPRQGRLPNYGYTF	TGCGCCAGCAGCTCCCCCCGCCAGGGGCGGTTGCCTAACTATGGCTACACCTTC	few	TRBV5-1	TRBJ1-2	-
CASSYSRWVGTEAFF	TGTGCCAGCAGTTACTCGAGGTGGGTGGGTACTGAAGCTTTCTTT	-	TRBV6-5	TRBJ1-1	-
CASSASRQGAGNQPQHF	TGTGCCAGCAGTGCCAGTAGACAGGGGGCCGGCAATCAGCCCCAGCATTTT	-	TRBV6-1	TRBJ1-5	TRBD1
CASSLDLGSHEQYF	TGCGCCAGCAGCTTGGATCTGGGCTCCCACGAGCAGTACTTC	-	TRBV5-1	TRBJ2-7	-
CASSFGDLYEQYF	TGTGCCAGCAGTTTCGGGGATCTCTACGAGCAGTACTTC	once	TRBV27	TRBJ2-7	-
CSAKGADTQYF	TGCAGTGCTAAAGGGGCAGATACGCAGTATTTT	-	TRBV20-1	TRBJ2-3	-
CASSLISGNYGYTF	TGTGCCAGCAGTTTAATATCAGGAAACTATGGCTACACCTTC	-	TRBV27	TRBJ1-2	-
CASSLTPLGRFF	TGTGCCAGCAGCCTGACCCCTCTGGGGCGGTTCTTC	-	TRBV5-8	TRBJ2-1	-
CATKGAEAFF	TGTGCCACGAAAGGGGCTGAAGCTTTCTTT	-	TRBV18	TRBJ1-1	-
CASSYRTRPQSSSLYNEQFF	TGTGCCAGCAGTTATAGGACTAGGCCACAATCGTCTTCACTCTACAATGAGCAGTTCTTC	-	TRBV5-4	TRBJ2-1	TRBD2
CASSQAPGAVSGNTIYF	TGCGCCAGCAGCCAAGCGCCAGGGGCGGTCTCTGGAAACACCATATATTTT	once	TRBV4-1	TRBJ1-3	-
CASSPVEGEKETQYF	TGTGCCAGCAGCCCCGTCGAGGGGGAGAAAGAGACCCAGTACTTC	-	TRBV28	TRBJ2-5	-
CASSDAAGTRSWATNEKLFF	TGTGCCAGCTCCGATGCTGCCGGGACAAGGTCCTGGGCTACTAATGAAAAACTGTTTTTT	-	TRBV18	TRBJ1-4	-
CASSLAPQGILNEQFF	TGTGCCAGCAGCTTAGCCCCTCAGGGTATTCTCAATGAGCAGTTCTTC	-	TRBV7-9	TRBJ2-1	-
CASSPDLGQGVTGELFF	TGCGCCAGCAGCCCGGACCTGGGCCAGGGGGTTACCGGGGAGCTGTTTTTT	-	TRBV5-1	TRBJ2-2	TRBD1
CASSQGLYGIVYGTDTQYF	TGCGCCAGCAGCCAAGGATTATACGGGATCGTTTACGGTACAGATACGCAGTATTTT	-	TRBV4-1	TRBJ2-3	-
CASSLDRNYGYTF	TGTGCCAGCAGCTTGGACAGAAACTATGGCTACACCTTC	-	TRBV5-4	TRBJ1-2	-
CASTELAGGSPLDEQFF	TGTGCCAGCACCGAACTAGCGGGGGGGTCCCCTCTGGATGAGCAGTTCTTC	-	TRBV2	TRBJ2-1	TRBD2
CASSQYAGEADTQYF	TGCGCCAGCAGCCAATATGCTGGGGAGGCAGATACGCAGTATTTT	-	TRBV4-1	TRBJ2-3	-
CASSPPTSGTSGELFF	TGTGCCAGCTCACCACCTACTAGCGGGACGTCCGGGGAGCTGTTTTTT	once	TRBV18	TRBJ2-2	TRBD2
CASSGSHSSYNEQFF	TGTGCCAGTAGCGGGAGCCACAGCTCCTACAATGAGCAGTTCTTC	-	TRBV19	TRBJ2-1	-
CASRRAGGQDTQYF	TGCGCCAGCAGAAGGGCGGGAGGGCAGGATACGCAGTATTTT	-	TRBV5-1	TRBJ2-3	TRBD2
CASSQDLRIGEQFF	TGCGCCAGCAGCCAAGATCTGCGGATCGGTGAGCAGTTCTTC	few	TRBV4-1	TRBJ2-1	-
CASSQVGGGSGVDTQYF	TGCGCCAGCAGCCAAGTAGGTGGCGGTAGCGGGGTGGATACGCAGTATTTT	-	TRBV4-1	TRBJ2-3	TRBD2
CASGQTSVQETQYF	TGTGCCAGTGGCCAGACTAGCGTACAAGAGACCCAGTACTTC	-	TRBV19	TRBJ2-5	TRBD2
CASSVIAGNTDTQYF	TGTGCCAGCAGCGTTATAGCGGGAAACACAGATACGCAGTATTTT	-	TRBV27	TRBJ2-3	TRBD2
CASRPLIAGVYNEQFF	TGCGCCAGCAGACCTCTTATAGCGGGGGTCTACAATGAGCAGTTCTTC	-	TRBV5-1	TRBJ2-1	TRBD2
CASSQALSRIGSYNEQFF	TGCGCCAGCAGCCAAGCCTTATCTAGAATCGGATCCTACAATGAGCAGTTCTTC	-	TRBV4-1	TRBJ2-1	-
CASRKGTGQGPNYEQYF	TGTGCCAGCCGCAAGGGTACAGGGCAAGGACCCAACTACGAGCAGTACTTC	-	TRBV21-1	TRBJ2-7	-
CASSGSPYNEQFF	TGCGCCAGCAGTGGTAGCCCCTACAATGAGCAGTTCTTC	-	TRBV10-1	TRBJ2-1	-
CASSFEIAGEGDTQYF	TGCGCCAGCAGCTTCGAAATAGCGGGAGAGGGGGATACGCAGTATTTT	-	TRBV5-1	TRBJ2-3	TRBD2
CASSPPGTGQGGANVLTF	TGTGCCAGCAGCCCACCCGGGACAGGGCAAGGTGGGGCCAACGTCCTGACTTTC	-	TRBV5-4	TRBJ2-6	TRBD1
CSSSHPGLAGYRQYF	TGTTCCAGCAGCCATCCAGGGCTAGCGGGTTATCGGCAGTACTTC	-	TRBV7-9	TRBJ2-7	TRBD2
CASSHTSGSSYEQYF	TGTGCCAGCAGTCACACTAGCGGGAGCTCCTACGAGCAGTACTTC	-	TRBV6-5	TRBJ2-7	TRBD2
CASSSGNRGSYEQYF	TGCGCCAGCAGCTCAGGAAACAGGGGCTCCTACGAGCAGTACTTC	-	TRBV5-1	TRBJ2-7	TRBD1
CASSAGTGGSYEQYF	TGTGCCAGCAGCGCGGGGACAGGGGGATCCTACGAGCAGTACTTC	-	TRBV9	TRBJ2-7	TRBD1
CASSPSTGFTITYEQYF	TGCGCCAGCAGCCCAAGCACAGGTTTCACTATAACCTACGAGCAGTACTTC	-	TRBV5-1	TRBJ2-7	-
CASSPPWGGMTYEQYF	TGTGCCAGCTCACCCCCGTGGGGCGGGATGACCTACGAGCAGTACTTC	few	TRBV18	TRBJ2-7	-
CASSRNRGGDTQYF	TGTGCCAGCTCCCGGAACAGGGGGGGGGATACGCAGTATTTT	-	TRBV6-1	TRBJ2-3	-
CASSQGFNEKLFF	TGTGCCAGCAGCCAGGGTTTTAATGAAAAACTGTTTTTT	-	TRBV7-9	TRBJ1-4	-
CASSRTGNSPLHF	TGCGCCAGCAGCCGGACAGGGAACTCACCCCTCCACTTT	-	TRBV5-1	TRBJ1-6	TRBD1
CASSVGDMYEQYF	TGTGCCAGCAGCGTAGGCGACATGTACGAGCAGTACTTC	-	TRBV9	TRBJ2-7	-